The rows below give T cell receptor beta chains drawn from one sample of a study of CXCR3-negative and CXCR3-positive naive CD8 T cells. TCRdb re-called the 5' RACE reads; one entry per CDR3 protein, DNA not given. Recorded for this sample: tens of thousands of distinct CDR3 sequences. Sequencing used naive CXCR3+ CD8+ T cells from blood. The receptors shown here come from a human donor in good health. Some clones in this sample may be carry-over from other donors' samples. CDR3s include the opening cysteine and the closing phenylalanine or tryptophan. Each record gives: J gene, V gene, CDR3 protein.

TRBJ2-7,TRBV7-3,CASSLHGGASYEQYF
TRBJ1-2,TRBV7-9,CASSSDGPGSYGYTF
TRBJ2-3,TRBV7-9,CASSPSSSPTDTQYF
TRBJ2-2,TRBV11-2,CASSLLVSRANTGELFF
TRBJ2-7,TRBV7-6,CASSPRRSASSYEQYF
TRBJ2-7,TRBV20-1,CSAAAPGTGFQEQYF
TRBJ2-2,TRBV12-3/TRBV12-4,CASSLGGGELFF
TRBJ2-2,TRBV28,CASSSNTGELVF
TRBJ2-6,TRBV19,CASSIRADGANVLTF
TRBJ2-3,TRBV19,CASSARQGIWDTQYF
TRBJ2-1,TRBV4-3,CASSQGRTSGRNGEQFF
TRBJ2-7,TRBV6-5,CASSYLPGQGSHEQYF
TRBJ2-2,TRBV5-6,CASSLEGGELFF
TRBJ2-2,TRBV28,CASRHRGPGELFF
TRBJ2-7,TRBV6-5,CASSDRPTWEQYF
TRBJ1-1,TRBV29-1,CSVELGAEAEAFF
TRBJ2-7,TRBV30,CAWSVLYYEQYF
TRBJ2-3,TRBV28,CASSFQTRLADTQYF
TRBJ2-7,TRBV19,CASSTPGQGYEQYF
TRBJ2-3,TRBV7-2,CASSPTRRLAGEHTDTQYF
TRBJ2-1,TRBV20-1,CSARDHSTSGRVYNEQFF
TRBJ2-2,TRBV4-2,CASSQDRGAGLAVYEGTGELFF
TRBJ1-1,TRBV20-1,CSARDGGGRPEAFF
TRBJ2-5,TRBV15,CATSRDRASIQETQYF
TRBJ1-2,TRBV28,CASSRTGGYGYTF
TRBJ2-3,TRBV28,CASSWEAGGPLADTQYF
TRBJ2-7,TRBV12-3/TRBV12-4,CASSVWTSGSYEQYF
TRBJ1-5,TRBV7-9,CASSLAQAGQPQHF
TRBJ2-3,TRBV24-1,CATSDFEARSTDTQYF
TRBJ2-7,TRBV7-9,CASSWDGTYEQYF
TRBJ1-4,TRBV3-1,CASSQASSGAEKLFF
TRBJ1-1,TRBV15,CATASGVNTEAFF
TRBJ2-7,TRBV10-3,CAISESLVGLREQYF
TRBJ2-7,TRBV4-3,CASSQVPGQGYEQYF
TRBJ2-2,TRBV28,CASSLYRVAGDSGELFF
TRBJ2-7,TRBV6-6,CASSYMAGASYEQYF
TRBJ2-7,TRBV2,CASSASREQFGQYF
TRBJ2-1,TRBV28,CASSLEGLAGEGYNEQFF
TRBJ2-1,TRBV12-3/TRBV12-4,CASSFGNEQFF
TRBJ2-1,TRBV20-1,CSARDWDRVYNEQFF
TRBJ2-1,TRBV12-3/TRBV12-4,CASSPWDTASYNEQFF
TRBJ2-2,TRBV5-1,CASSLDWDPGTGELFF
TRBJ2-3,TRBV20-1,CSARDPLLAGGPTDTQYF
TRBJ2-2,TRBV28,CASSPPGQGPGELFF
TRBJ2-1,TRBV5-1,CASSLLAGGRSEQFF
TRBJ1-1,TRBV6-2/TRBV6-3,CASSPDLNTEAFF
TRBJ1-3,TRBV10-1,CASSKRNRGRLGNTIYF
TRBJ2-1,TRBV7-6,CASSSFGPLPNEQFF
TRBJ2-2,TRBV27,CASRETGKIGELFF